Listed here are 10 T cell receptor beta chains from one sample, sequenced in a study of blood T cell repertoires in COVID-19. Profiling relied on immunoSEQ multiplex PCR, and the TCRdb table lists in-frame clones only, not all of them. This table holds approximately 44,000 clones, around 88% found once. The sample taken for sequencing was peripheral blood. These receptors were obtained from a human donor in a cohort sampled during active COVID-19.

The gene calls are TRBV9 and TRBJ1-4, with D perhaps TRBD1 (6 bases). The germline V gene encodes CDR1 SGDLS and CDR2 YYNGEE. There are 14 residues in the CDR3. V was trimmed by 4 bases and J by 7 bases, leaving 14 bases between them. The CDR3: CASSLRGGGEKLFF. Written as DNA, the CDR3 is TGTGCCAGCAGCCTACGGGGGGGCGGTGAAAAACTGTTTTTT.

The V gene is TRBV19, the J gene TRBJ2-1; 10 bases are a match to TRBD2. Germline V gives CDR1 LNHDA, CDR2 SQIVND (reference sequence). The CDR3 totals 18 residues. V was clipped by 8 bases and J by 0 bases; unmatched bases: 13. The CDR3: CASLPLAGVMGSYNEQFF. CDR3 in DNA: TGTGCCAGTCTCCCCCTAGCGGGGGTCATGGGCTCCTACAATGAGCAGTTCTTC.

CDR3 amino acids: CASSSRPGTSTDTQYF. The CDR3 DNA sequence: TGTGCCAGCAGCTCGCGCCCGGGAACTAGCACAGATACGCAGTATTTT. The rearrangement links TRBV7-8 to TRBJ2-3, with D possibly matching TRBD2 (5 bases). Per the germline V gene, CDR1 is SGHVS and CDR2 is FQNEAQ. The CDR3 contains 16 residues. Trimming stripped 4 bases from V and 0 bases from J, with 14 bases between.

The chain uses TRBV13 and TRBJ2-7; D ambiguous. The CDR3 totals 13 residues. V was trimmed by 5 bases and J by 0 bases, leaving 8 bases between them. Germline CDR1 and CDR2: PRHDT and FYEKMQ (reference sequence). This CDR3 is CASSPPSSYEQYF. The CDR3 DNA reads TGTGCCAGCAGCCCCCCCTCCTCCTACGAGCAGTACTTC. The entire variable domain, with the rest obtained from reference TRBV13 and TRBJ2-7, is as follows: AAGVIQSPRHLIKEKRETATLKCYPIPRHDTVYWYQQGPGQDPQFLISFYEKMQSDKGSIPDRFSAQQFSDYHSELNMSSLELGDSALYFCASSPPSSYEQYFGPGTRLTVT.

The genes are TRBV5-1 and TRBJ2-7; 10 nucleotides align to TRBD1. V shed 4 bases, J shed 2 bases, and the junction held 15 bases outside the gene matches. CDR3 size: 18 residues. The germline gives CDR1 SGHRS, CDR2 YFSETQ. The CDR3 loop reads CASSLRISPGTGAYEQYF. DNA of the CDR3: TGCGCCAGCAGCCTAAGAATTTCACCCGGGACAGGGGCCTACGAGCAGTACTTC.

The rearrangement joins TRBV24-1 to TRBJ2-2; perhaps TRBD2 as D (5 bases). V lost 1 base, J lost 5 bases, and 13 bases lay in between. CDR1 is KGHDR and CDR2 is SFDVKD in the germline V gene. The CDR3 loop spans 16 amino acids. The CDR3 spells CATSDFTQDLTGELFF. In nucleotides, the CDR3 is TGTGCCACCAGTGATTTCACTCAGGACTTGACCGGGGAGCTGTTTTTT.

This clone was seen once. The chain combines TRBV24-1 with TRBJ1-5, with 7 nucleotides matching TRBD1. V was clipped by 3 bases and J by 8 bases; unmatched bases: 9. Germline V CDR1 and CDR2: KGHDR, SFDVKD. The length of the CDR3 is 15 residues. CDR3 coding DNA: TGTGCCACCAGTGATGCTCAGGGGGGTTGGGAGCCCCAGCATTTT. Protein product: CATSDAQGGWEPQHF.

The chain combines TRBV7-2 with TRBJ2-7; D is ambiguous. V lost 5 bases and J 6 bases, leaving 14 bases between the germline ends. Germline CDR1 reads SGHTA; CDR2 reads FQGNSA. The CDR3 is 13 residues long. Here the CDR3 DNA reads TGTGCCAGCAGCCCCATATCCTCGGGCGAGCAGTACTTC. Translation gives CASSPISSGEQYF. Full variable domain (outside the CDR3, taken from reference TRBV7-2 and TRBJ2-7): GAGVSQSPSNKVTEKGKDVELRCDPISGHTALYWYRQSLGQGLEFLIYFQGNSAPDKSGLPSDRFSAERTGGSVSTLTIQRTQQEDSAVYLCASSPISSGEQYFGPGTRLTVT.

Of note for this clone: A junction boundary mismatches the germline segment, possibly from a read error. The CDR3 DNA reads TGTACCAGCAGCCAAGGAGGGGCCTATGGCTACACCTTC. Translating gives CTSSQGGAYGYTF. The chain couples TRBV7-8 to TRBJ1-2, with D tentatively TRBD1 (5 bases). The CDR3 spans 13 residues. In germline, CDR1 is SGHVS, CDR2 FQNEAQ.

The chain recombines TRBV6-1 with TRBJ2-4, with D tentatively TRBD1 (6 bases). The CDR3 is 15 residues long. V lost 1 base and J 3 bases, leaving 10 bases between the germline ends. The germline CDR1 and CDR2 sequences are MNHNS and SASEGT. The CDR3 loop reads CASSEERTVKNIQYF. The CDR3 DNA reads TGTGCCAGCAGTGAAGAAAGGACAGTCAAAAACATTCAGTACTTC.